Reported below is one TCR beta chain. In the original analysis: Nucleated cell counts were estimated from reference gene primer amplification. Sequenced by immunoSEQ multiplex PCR; TCRdb stores in-frame clones only, minus some. V and J calls and clone size are as listed in that table; D and trimming were resolved from the DNA. The top ten clones hold 11% of a sample with some 130,000 clones, roughly 72% of them seen once. This sample was included in a study of blood T cell repertoires in COVID-19. Turning to the study itself: Samples of COVID-19 (acute and convalescent) were obtained from the United States, Italy and Spain. Nucleic acid was either cDNA or gDNA, and it came from T cells, B-cell-depleted T cells, or PBMCs.

J lost 6 bases, V lost 2 bases, and 6 bases had no gene match. The CDR3 contains 15 residues. Germline V gives CDR1 MNHEY, CDR2 SVGAGI. The sequenced sample consisted of peripheral blood. This chain connects TRBV6-5 to TRBJ1-5; 8 nucleotides match TRBD1. This sequence was found in a human donor in a cohort sampled during active COVID-19. CDR3 loop: CASSYGQGPGQPQHF. The CDR3 region has the DNA TGTGCCAGCAGTTACGGACAGGGCCCTGGTCAGCCCCAGCATTTT.